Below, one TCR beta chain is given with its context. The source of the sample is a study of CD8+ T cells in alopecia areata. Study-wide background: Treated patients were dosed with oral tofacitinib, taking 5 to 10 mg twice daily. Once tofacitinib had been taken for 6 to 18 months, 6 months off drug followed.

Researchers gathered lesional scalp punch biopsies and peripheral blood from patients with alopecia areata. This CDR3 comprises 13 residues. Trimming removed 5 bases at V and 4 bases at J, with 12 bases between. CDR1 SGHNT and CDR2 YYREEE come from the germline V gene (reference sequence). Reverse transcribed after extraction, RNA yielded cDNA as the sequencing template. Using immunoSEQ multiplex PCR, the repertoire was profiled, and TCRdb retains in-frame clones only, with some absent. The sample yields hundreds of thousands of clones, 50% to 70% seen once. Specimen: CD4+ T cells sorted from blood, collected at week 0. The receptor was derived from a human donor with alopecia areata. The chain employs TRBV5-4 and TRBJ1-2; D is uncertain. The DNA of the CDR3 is TGTGCCAGCAGTTCGGACCTCGGCTATGGCTACACCTTC. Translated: CASSSDLGYGYTF.